This TCR beta chain appears in the sequencing data of a study of post-analysis software for immune sequencing data. Study as a whole: Courses of disease covered relapsing-remitting, secondary progressive and progressive-relapsing multiple sclerosis. Study-level points and caveats: Those with multiple sclerosis, the patient group, showed significantly lower normalized Chao1 diversity than controls. Under the F measure, samples that were prepared in one batch clustered strongly together.

cDNA libraries for TCR beta contained unique molecular identifiers. There were roughly 0.95 to 11 million T cells, and approximately 500,000 cDNA molecules came from them. TCRdb fed the PCR reads into MiXCR, producing one record per CDR3 protein. The sample lists 350,000 to 450,000 distinct CDR3 sequences; roughly 40% were seen once. As to this clonotype: Antigen: not known.

The clonotype comes from a girl aged 2-10 years with multiple sclerosis. Material: blood.

CDR3 sequence (DNA): TGTGCCAGCAGCGCCGACAGGGGGCGAAATCAGCCCCAGCATTTT. The encoded protein is CASSADRGRNQPQHF. The V and J genes are TRBV7-8 and TRBJ1-5; 10 positions agree with TRBD1. CDR1 is SGHVS, CDR2 FQNEAQ, per germline. Trimming at V came to 5 bases and at J to 4 bases, leaving 5 bases not matched to a gene. The CDR3 runs 15 residues. Drawing the rest from reference TRBV7-8 and TRBJ1-5, the complete variable domain is GAGVSQSPRYKVAKRGQDVALRCDPISGHVSLFWYQQALGQGPEFLTYFQNEAQLDKSGLPSDRFFAERPEGSVSTLKIQRTQQEDSAVYLCASSADRGRNQPQHFGDGTRLSIL.